The 24 T cell receptor beta chains below come from one sample, sequenced in a study of blood T cells in healthy people across ages (dated by TCRdb to the mid-2010s). Libraries were prepared through 5' RACE. Instrument used: Illumina HiSeq 2500. A second roughly 7 to 11 cycle PCR used a sample-barcoded 5' primer and a J-beta primer mix. The public reads were reprocessed in TCRdb via fastp at Q25 and MiXCR, keeping in-frame beta chains. CDR3 protein duplicates are merged, each entry listing the most common genes and DNA. The sample table records fewer than 900,000 distinct CDR3 sequences; roughly 34% of these occur just once. The top ten clonotypes cover 10% to 15% of the sample. Sequenced sample: blood. All receptors come from a man between 18 and 29 years old in good health.

This clonotype was detected only a few times. The chain uses TRBV7-2 and TRBJ1-2, with D uncertain. Trimming pared 4 bases from V and 4 bases from J, leaving 25 bases between. This CDR3 spans 18 amino acids. Per the germline V gene, CDR1 is SGHTA and CDR2 is FQGNSA. The DNA for the CDR3 is TGTGCCAGCAGCTCATGGGGTCCTATGTCCGGGTTCGGCTATGGCTACACCTTC. It yields the protein CASSSWGPMSGFGYGYTF.

The sample holds many counts of this clonotype. The junction does not match germline at one end; this may be a read error. The chain has TRBV5-6 and TRBJ1-2; TRBD1 might be the D (6 bases). The CDR3 is 13 amino acids. Germline CDR1 reads SGHDT; CDR2 reads YYEEEE. The CDR3 region is CASSQQGNYGYTF. The CDR3 region has the DNA TGCGCCAGCAGCCAACAGGGTAACTATGGCTACACCTTC.

This clonotype has a count of ten or more. The chain combines TRBV7-8 with TRBJ2-3; TRBD2 is a possible D gene (6 bases). CDR1 SGHVS and CDR2 FQNEAQ come from the germline V gene. The CDR3 runs to 16 residues. Trimming left V 5 bases short and J 0 bases short, with 15 bases between. Here the CDR3 DNA reads TGTGCCAGCAGCACCCGCGGGGCGGGGAGCACAGATACGCAGTATTTT. It is translated as CASSTRGAGSTDTQYF. Combining the CDR3 with reference TRBV7-8 and TRBJ2-3 gives the whole variable domain GAGVSQSPRYKVAKRGQDVALRCDPISGHVSLFWYQQALGQGPEFLTYFQNEAQLDKSGLPSDRFFAERPEGSVSTLKIQRTQQEDSAVYLCASSTRGAGSTDTQYFGPGTRLTVL.

This clonotype was seen more than once but under ten times. The V gene is TRBV18, the J gene TRBJ2-7; D is undetermined. This CDR3 region has 13 residues. CDR1 and CDR2 (germline): KGHSH, LQKENI. The V and J ends lost 2 bases and 3 bases respectively, with 8 bases between them. The CDR3 region has the DNA TGTGCCAGCTCACCATCCAGAGTCTACGAGCAGTACTTC. Its translation: CASSPSRVYEQYF.

In this sample, this clonotype turned up a few times. The chain employs TRBV14 and TRBJ1-1, with unresolved D. Trimming pared 2 bases from V and 3 bases from J, leaving 10 bases between. This CDR3 has 14 residues. Germline V CDR1 and CDR2: SGHDN, FVKESK. In DNA, the CDR3 is TGTGCCAGCAGCCAACAGGCCTTCGACACTGAAGCTTTCTTT. Its protein product is CASSQQAFDTEAFF.

This clonotype was observed many times. The chain has TRBV5-4 and TRBJ2-5, with D uncertain. The length of the CDR3 is 13 residues. From germline, CDR1 is SGHNT and CDR2 YYREEE (reference sequence). The ends were cut back, 1 base at V and 4 bases at J, with 8 bases in the middle. This CDR3 reads CASSLNLGETQYF. The CDR3 region has the DNA TGTGCCAGCAGCTTGAATCTTGGAGAGACCCAGTACTTC.

In this sample, this clonotype turned up a few times. The rearrangement uses TRBV10-3 and TRBJ2-1, with 7 bases aligning to TRBD2. Germline CDR1 ENHRY, CDR2 SYGVKD. The CDR3 totals 17 residues. Trimming took 4 bases from V and 4 from J; bases not matched to a gene: 13. CDR3 in amino acids: CAISVSLATDGYNEQFF. The DNA of the CDR3 is TGTGCCATCAGTGTTTCACTAGCGACTGACGGATACAATGAGCAGTTCTTC.

The DNA for the CDR3 is TGTGCCAGCAGCCCCAATCCAGGGGGAACGACAGATACGCAGTATTTT. Its translation: CASSPNPGGTTDTQYF. The chain recombines TRBV11-2 with TRBJ2-3; TRBD1 matches at 7 bases. With 5 bases clipped from V and 3 bases from J, the junction kept 11 bases outside the gene matches. The CDR3 is made up of 16 amino acids. Germline-derived CDR1 and CDR2 are SGHAT and FQNNGV.

This rearrangement joins TRBV20-1 to TRBJ2-1; 7 nucleotides agree with TRBD2. The CDR3 is 15 amino acids. V gave up 3 bases and J gave up 2 bases; unmatched junction bases: 7. Per the germline V gene, CDR1 is DFQATT and CDR2 is SNEGSKA (reference sequence). As DNA, the CDR3 is TGCAGTGCTAGGGTGCCTAGCGGACCCTACAATGAGCAGTTCTTC. Translating it yields CSARVPSGPYNEQFF.

The rearrangement joins TRBV20-1 to TRBJ2-7; the D is unclear. Germline CDR1 reads DFQATT; CDR2 reads SNEGSKA (reference sequence). V was cut by 6 bases and J by 0 bases, with 15 bases left in between. CDR3 length equals 14 residues. In nucleotides, the CDR3 is TGCAGTGCCCCTCGACAAGATAACTCCTACGAGCAGTACTTC. Protein: CSAPRQDNSYEQYF.

The chain recombines TRBV5-8 with TRBJ2-4; unclear D gene. V gave up 4 bases and J gave up 13 bases, with 12 bases separating them. CDR1 and CDR2 (germline): SGHTS, YDEGEE. The CDR3 has 11 amino acids. Written as DNA, the CDR3 is TGTGCCAGCAGCCCCTCCAGGTTACAGTACTTC. Residues: CASSPSRLQYF.

This sequence joins TRBV9 and TRBJ2-1, with 7 bases matching TRBD1. The CDR3 has 15 residues. V was pared by 0 bases and J by 2 bases, with 2 bases of the junction left unmatched. Germline loops: CDR1 SGDLS, CDR2 YYNGEE. The CDR3 DNA follows: TGTGCCAGCAGCGTAGGGACAGGAGCCTACAATGAGCAGTTCTTC. Amino acid sequence: CASSVGTGAYNEQFF.

The table lists this clonotype with a count of one. The V gene is TRBV6-1, the J gene TRBJ2-7, with 14 nucleotides matching TRBD2. The CDR3 contains 19 residues. V was pared by 4 bases and J by 0 bases, with 11 bases of the junction left unmatched. Per germline, CDR1 MNHNS and CDR2 SASEGT. The CDR3 DNA follows: TGTGCCAGCAGTGCACTCCGGACTAGCGGGGGGCTCTCCTCCTACGAGCAGTACTTC. As protein: CASSALRTSGGLSSYEQYF.

Notes on this clonotype: Since a much larger clone is just one base distant, this may be a read error. The CDR3 DNA sequence: TGCGTCAGCAGCCGAACTCCGAACCAGGGGGGTTATGGCTACACCTTC. Translation gives CVSSRTPNQGGYGYTF. The V gene is TRBV4-1, the J gene TRBJ1-2, with TRBD1 matching over 7 bases. Germline CDR1 is MGHRA and CDR2 is YSYEKL. The CDR3 contains 16 residues.

This clonotype has a handful of counts. V and J are TRBV29-1 and TRBJ1-2; D remains ambiguous. Looked up from germline, CDR1 is SQVTM and CDR2 is ANQGSEA. Trimming took off 1 base at V and 4 bases at J, with 13 bases between the two ends. This CDR3 has 14 amino acids. The chain's CDR3 is CSVEVVRGAYGYTF. The CDR3 DNA reads TGCAGCGTTGAAGTGGTTCGCGGAGCCTATGGCTACACCTTC.

V gene TRBV4-1 combines with J gene TRBJ1-1; possibly TRBD1 for D (5 bases). The germline CDR1 and CDR2 sequences are MGHRA and YSYEKL. This CDR3 contains 15 residues. Trimming took 3 bases from V and 5 from J, leaving 16 bases between them. The CDR3 spells CASSQPGLGRTEAFF. CDR3 in DNA: TGCGCCAGCAGCCAGCCCGGGTTGGGGCGTACTGAAGCTTTCTTT.

In regard to this clonotype: At one end, the junction sequence differs from germline, possibly due to a read error. The rearrangement joins TRBV5-1 to TRBJ2-2; TRBD2 is a possible D gene (5 bases). Germline lookup yields CDR1 SGHRS and CDR2 YFSETQ. The CDR3 has 12 amino acids. The DNA of the CDR3 is TGCGCCAGCGGACGAACCGCCGGGGAGCCGTTTTTT. It specifies CASGRTAGEPFF. Full variable domain (missing parts from reference TRBV5-1 and TRBJ2-2): KAGVTQTPRYLIKTRGQQVTLSCSPISGHRSVSWYQQTPGQGLQFLFEYFSETQRNKGNFPGRFSGRQFSNSRSEMNVSTLELGDSALYLCASGRTAGEPFFGEGSRLTVL.

The CDR3 reads CASSFSRLSSYEQYF. The CDR3 DNA reads as TGTGCCAGCAGTTTCTCACGGCTCAGCTCCTACGAGCAGTACTTC. This sequence joins TRBV12-3 or TRBV12-4 and TRBJ2-7; the D is unclear. The CDR3 is made up of 15 amino acids. V was clipped by 3 bases and J by 0 bases, with 12 bases between them.

A word on this clonotype: An end of the junction does not agree with germline; a read error may underlie this. This rearrangement joins TRBV12-3 or TRBV12-4 to TRBJ2-1; unclear D gene. The CDR3 sequence is 13 residues long. CDR3 sequence: CTSSPTVGNEQFF. DNA of the CDR3: TGTACCAGCAGCCCCACCGTCGGCAATGAGCAGTTCTTC.

The V call is TRBV6-5, the J call TRBJ2-1; 8 bases map to TRBD2. This CDR3 is 16 amino acids long. Unmatched junction bases numbered 5, after V lost 2 bases and J lost 2 bases. Germline CDR1 is MNHEY and CDR2 is SVGAGI. In DNA form, the CDR3 reads TGTGCCAGCAGTTACGACCGCGGGGGGACCTACAATGAGCAGTTCTTC. This sequence encodes CASSYDRGGTYNEQFF.

Comment on this clonotype: One base away lies a much larger clone, so this may be a sequencing read error. The CDR3 sequence: CSARATHGYTF. CDR3 coding DNA: TGCAGTGCCAGGGCCACCCACGGCTACACCTTC. V usage is TRBV20-1 and J usage is TRBJ1-2; possibly TRBD1 for D (5 bases). The CDR3 sequence is 11 residues long. The V gene lost 6 bases and the J gene lost 8 bases, with 13 bases spanning the gap. Germline assignment: CDR1 DFQATT and CDR2 SNEGSKA (reference sequence).

This clonotype was seen ten or more times. CDR3 amino acids: CSVGWGPPYNEQFF. CDR3 coding DNA: TGCAGCGTGGGGTGGGGGCCACCATACAATGAGCAGTTCTTC. The chain uses TRBV29-1 and TRBJ2-1; TRBD1 is a possible D gene (6 bases). Germline V gene lookup returns CDR1 SQVTM and CDR2 ANQGSEA. V gave up 6 bases and J gave up 4 bases, with 16 bases separating them. The CDR3 is made up of 14 amino acids.

The V and J genes are TRBV14 and TRBJ1-1; 8 bases match TRBD1. With 4 bases clipped from V and 4 bases from J, the junction kept 5 bases outside the gene matches. Germline CDR1 reads SGHDN; CDR2 reads FVKESK. This CDR3 has 14 residues. The CDR3 reads CASSLKTGGTEAFF. In nucleotides, the CDR3 is TGTGCCAGCAGCCTTAAAACAGGGGGCACTGAAGCTTTCTTT.

Worth noting for this clonotype: Mismatch with germline at one junction end may stem from a read error. CDR3 sequence: CAISKTGNTDTRYF. The CDR3, as DNA: TGTGCCATCAGCAAGACAGGGAACACAGATACGCGGTATTTT. This chain uses TRBV10-3 with TRBJ2-3; 7 bases match TRBD1. CDR3 length equals 14 residues. CDR1 ENHRY and CDR2 SYGVKD come from the germline V gene.